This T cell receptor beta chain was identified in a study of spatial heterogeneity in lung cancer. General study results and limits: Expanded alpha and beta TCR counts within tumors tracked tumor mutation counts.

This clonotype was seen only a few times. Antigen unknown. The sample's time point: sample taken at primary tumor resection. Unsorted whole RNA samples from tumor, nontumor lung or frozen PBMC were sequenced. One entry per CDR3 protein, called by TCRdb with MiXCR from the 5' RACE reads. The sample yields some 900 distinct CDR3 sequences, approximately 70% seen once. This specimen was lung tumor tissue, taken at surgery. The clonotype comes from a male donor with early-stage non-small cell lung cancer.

The CDR3 spells CASSPARDIGFYEQYF. CDR3 sequence (DNA): TGTGCCAGCAGCCCCGCCCGGGACATCGGTTTCTACGAGCAGTACTTC. V is TRBV11-2 and J is TRBJ2-7; D is possibly TRBD1 (6 bases). CDR1 and CDR2 (germline): SGHAT, FQNNGV. This CDR3 comprises 16 residues. Trimming took 5 bases from V and 3 from J, leaving 20 bases between them. Variable domain in full (rest from reference TRBV11-2 and TRBJ2-7): EAGVAQSPRYKIIEKRQSVAFWCNPISGHATLYWYQQILGQGPKLLIQFQNNGVVDDSQLPKDRFSAERLKGVDSTLKIQPAKLEDSAVYLCASSPARDIGFYEQYFGPGTRLTVT.